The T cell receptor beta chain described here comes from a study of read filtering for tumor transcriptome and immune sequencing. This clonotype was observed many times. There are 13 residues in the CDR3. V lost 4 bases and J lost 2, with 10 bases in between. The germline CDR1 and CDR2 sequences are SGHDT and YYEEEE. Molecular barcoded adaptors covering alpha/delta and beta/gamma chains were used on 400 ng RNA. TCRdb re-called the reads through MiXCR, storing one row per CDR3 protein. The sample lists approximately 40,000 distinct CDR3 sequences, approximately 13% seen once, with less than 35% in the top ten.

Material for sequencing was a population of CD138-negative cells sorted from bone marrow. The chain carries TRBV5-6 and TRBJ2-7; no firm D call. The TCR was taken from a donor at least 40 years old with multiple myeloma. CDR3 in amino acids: CASSRQIAYEQYF. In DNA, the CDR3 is TGTGCCAGCAGCCGACAAATAGCCTACGAGCAGTACTTC.